These T cell receptor beta chains were read from a single sample in a study of T cell responses to AZD1222 COVID-19 vaccine. The protocol was immunoSEQ multiplex PCR, while the TCRdb copy is restricted to in-frame clones and leaves out a portion. The repertoire holds tens of thousands of clones, with about 90% as singletons. Sequenced here: peripheral blood, sampled on day 0 of MenACWY control vaccination. Receptors originate from an adult in good health. CDR3s include the opening cysteine and the closing phenylalanine or tryptophan. D genes are given only for firm matches. Clone size, where shown, is once, few, many, or a class for clones that have expanded.

J | V | D | size | CDR3 | DNA
TRBJ1-3 | TRBV4-3 | NA | NA | CASSQEAAGGNTIYF | TGCGCCAGCAGCCAAGAGGCGGCAGGGGGAAACACCATATATTTT
TRBJ1-5 | TRBV6-2/TRBV6-3 | NA | NA | CASSYSGQNNQPQHF | TGTGCCAGCAGTTACTCCGGACAGAATAATCAGCCCCAGCATTTT
TRBJ2-5 | TRBV28 | NA | once | CASSSVQETQYF | TGTGCCAGCAGTTCAGTACAAGAGACCCAGTACTTC
TRBJ1-6 | TRBV27 | NA | NA | CASSFIPISDSPLHF | TGTGCCAGCAGTTTCATTCCAATAAGCGATTCACCCCTCCACTTT
TRBJ1-4 | TRBV7-9 | NA | NA | CASSLPTLSSNEKLFF | TGTGCCAGCAGCTTACCAACCCTGAGCAGTAATGAAAAACTGTTTTTT
TRBJ1-6 | TRBV9 | NA | NA | CASSVSGWDSPLHF | TGTGCCAGCAGCGTCAGCGGATGGGATTCACCCCTCCACTTT
TRBJ2-7 | TRBV11-3 | TRBD2 | once | CASSSPLAGGAYEQYF | TGTGCCAGCAGCTCTCCACTAGCGGGAGGGGCCTACGAGCAGTACTTC
TRBJ1-1 | TRBV12-3/TRBV12-4 | NA | NA | CASTSGGTEAFF | TGTGCCAGCACCTCCGGGGGCACTGAAGCTTTCTTT
TRBJ2-3 | TRBV27 | TRBD1 | NA | CASSEGALRTDTQYF | TGTGCCAGCAGTGAGGGGGCCCTACGCACAGATACGCAGTATTTT
TRBJ1-3 | TRBV10-2 | TRBD1 | NA | CASPTGDRNTIYF | TGCGCCAGTCCGACAGGGGATAGAAACACCATATATTTT
TRBJ2-1 | TRBV10-3 | TRBD2 | NA | CAISESGGLVFEQFF | TGTGCCATCAGTGAGTCGGGGGGACTAGTTTTTGAGCAGTTCTTC
TRBJ1-4 | TRBV9 | TRBD1 | once | CASSGRDRGLVPTNEKLFF | TGTGCCAGCAGCGGAAGGGACAGGGGATTAGTTCCAACTAATGAAAAACTGTTTTTT
TRBJ2-7 | TRBV28 | NA | once | CASSFGQSHEQYF | TGTGCCAGCAGTTTCGGACAGTCGCACGAGCAGTACTTC
TRBJ1-1 | TRBV6-5 | NA | once | CASRGRQGLTEAFF | TGTGCCAGCAGGGGGCGGCAGGGGCTCACTGAAGCTTTCTTT
TRBJ2-7 | TRBV19 | TRBD2 | NA | CASSIIAGGLYEQYF | TGTGCCAGTAGTATAATTGCGGGAGGATTGTACGAGCAGTACTTC